These 4 T cell receptor beta chains were all obtained from the same sample, sequenced in a study of glioma-infiltrating T cells. Using RNA template, CDR3s of TCR alpha and beta were amplified with iRepertoire arm-PCR. TCRdb reanalysed the multiplex PCR reads using MiXCR and keeps one entry per CDR3 protein. Altogether under 150,000 distinct CDR3 sequences are present, roughly two fifths being singletons, with the ten largest covering around 20%. Sequencing used glioma tissue, nonneoplastic brain tissue, or PBMCs (not recorded which). The source of these receptors is a human donor with low-grade glioma or glioblastoma, undergoing nonglioma brain surgery, or in good health (not recorded which).

The chain carries TRBV14 and TRBJ2-2, with D perhaps TRBD1 (5 bases). Between the trimmed V and J ends, which lost 1 base and 3 bases, there was a span of 9 bases. The germline V gene encodes CDR1 SGHDN and CDR2 FVKESK. This CDR3 spans 15 amino acids. CDR3 nucleotide sequence: TGTGCCAGCAGCCAAGCAAGGACATACACCGGGGAGCTGTTTTTT. Residues: CASSQARTYTGELFF.

The sample holds a few counts of this clonotype. V usage is TRBV28 and J usage is TRBJ2-1, with a weak D call TRBD1 (5 bases). Germline V CDR1 and CDR2: MDHEN, SYDVKM. This CDR3 is 15 amino acids long. Trimming shortened V by 7 bases and J by 4 bases, and 17 bases separated the two germline ends. CDR3 nucleotide sequence: TGTGCCAGCAACCCACAGGATTTGGATTACAATGAGCAGTTCTTC. As protein: CASNPQDLDYNEQFF.

As to this clonotype: Just one base apart from a much larger clone, this may be a read error. The rearrangement links TRBV28 to TRBJ1-1; D gene uncertain. The CDR3 sequence is 10 residues long. V was clipped by 6 bases and J by 6 bases, with 5 bases between them. Looked up from germline, CDR1 is MDHEN and CDR2 is SYDVKM. This CDR3 reads CASSDAEAFF. As DNA, the CDR3 is TGTGCCAGCAGCGACGCTGAAGCTTTCTTT.

Remarks on this clonotype: A read error may account for a junction end that differs from germline. The chain is built from TRBV20-1 and TRBJ2-5; perhaps D is TRBD1 or TRBD2 (5 bases each). The CDR3 is made up of 17 amino acids. Germline V gene data show CDR1 as DFQATT and CDR2 as SNEGSKA (reference sequence). Here the CDR3 reads CSAERDRRLTYQETQYF. Here the CDR3 DNA reads TGCAGCGCCGAACGGGACCGCCGGTTGACCTACCAAGAGACACAGTACTTC.